One and the same sample provided the 9 T cell receptor beta chains below, sequenced in a study of relationships among human T cell subsets. The T cell receptor alpha and beta CDR3 regions were amplified from mRNA by semiquantitative ARM-PCR. In ARM-PCR, communal superprimers followed tagged nested gene-specific primers for exponential amplification. TCRdb analysed the multiplex PCR reads with MiXCR anew, one entry per CDR3 protein. The table lists some 13,000 distinct CDR3 sequences, about 55% of them singletons, with 2.1% in the top ten. CD4+ cells were positively selected first, then anti-CD25 beads isolated CD4+CD25+ regulatory T cells. Sequenced sample: Tregs sorted from blood. Receptors originate from a man in his forties in good health.

The V and J genes are TRBV6-1 and TRBJ1-5, with D perhaps matching TRBD1 (5 bases). CDR3 length: 14 residues. V was pared by 7 bases and J by 2 bases, with 12 bases between. Germline CDR1 MNHNS, CDR2 SASEGT. The CDR3 nucleotides are TGTGCCAGCATCCGTAGGGGAGGCAATCAGCCCCAGCATTTT. Its protein is CASIRRGGNQPQHF.

This clonotype has just a few counts. This chain joins TRBV24-1 and TRBJ2-2; D may be TRBD2 (5 bases). There are 14 residues in the CDR3. Trimming removed 10 bases from V and 1 base from J, with 12 bases in between. Germline V lookup: CDR1 KGHDR, CDR2 SFDVKD. The CDR3 loop is CATRGYGNTGELFF. The DNA for the CDR3 is TGTGCCACGAGAGGGTATGGGAACACCGGGGAGCTGTTTTTT.

The rearrangement links TRBV2 to TRBJ1-2; D is uncertain. The CDR3 is 13 residues long. The V and J ends lost 3 bases and 5 bases respectively, with 10 bases between them. Germline lookup yields CDR1 SNHLY and CDR2 FYNNEI. The CDR3 loop reads CASSERNSYGYTF. The CDR3 region has the DNA TGTGCCAGCAGTGAGAGAAACAGTTATGGCTACACCTTC. The whole variable domain, filled in from reference TRBV2 and TRBJ1-2, reads EPEVTQTPSHQVTQMGQEVILRCVPISNHLYFYWYRQILGQKVEFLVSFYNNEISEKSEIFDDQFSVERPDGSNFTLKIRSTKLEDSAMYFCASSERNSYGYTFGSGTRLTVV.

Here the CDR3 DNA reads TGTGCCAGCAGCTTAGGTCGGGGCGGGGATACGCAGTATTTT. Its protein is CASSLGRGGDTQYF. The chain combines TRBV11-2 with TRBJ2-3; D is perhaps TRBD1 or TRBD2 (5 bases each). Looked up from germline, CDR1 is SGHAT and CDR2 is FQNNGV. The CDR3 is 14 residues long. V lost 1 base to trimming and J lost 6 bases, with 11 bases between them.

V gene TRBV29-1 combines with J gene TRBJ2-2; D might be TRBD2 (5 bases). This CDR3 is built from 14 residues. Trimming stripped 1 base from V and 3 bases from J, with 9 bases between. Germline CDR1 SQVTM, CDR2 ANQGSEA. This chain's CDR3 is CSVEGARDTGELFF. DNA of the CDR3: TGCAGCGTTGAAGGAGCGCGGGACACCGGGGAGCTGTTTTTT.

This rearrangement joins TRBV29-1 to TRBJ2-3, with 9 bases identical to TRBD1. The J segment lost 1 base and the V segment lost 6 bases, leaving 17 bases of the junction unmatched. The CDR3 totals 18 residues. Germline CDR1 SQVTM, CDR2 ANQGSEA. The CDR3 nucleotides read TGCAGCGTCCCGGGACAGGGAAAGGGCGCTCTCCGCACAGATACGCAGTATTTT. Encoded protein: CSVPGQGKGALRTDTQYF.

The chain carries TRBV5-4 and TRBJ1-5, with a tentative D call TRBD1 (5 bases). Trimming pared 2 bases from V and 7 bases from J, leaving 10 bases between. The CDR3 is 13 amino acids. CDR1 and CDR2 (germline): SGHNT, YYREEE (reference sequence). CDR3 region: CASSFGGRQPQHF. Written as DNA, the CDR3 is TGTGCCAGCAGCTTCGGGGGTAGGCAGCCCCAGCATTTT. Filled out from reference TRBV5-4 and TRBJ1-5, the complete variable domain reads ETGVTQSPTHLIKTRGQQVTLRCSSQSGHNTVSWYQQALGQGPQFIFQYYREEENGRGNFPPRFSGLQFPNYSSELNVNALELDDSALYLCASSFGGRQPQHFGDGTRLSIL.

The V gene is TRBV28, the J gene TRBJ2-4; D not certain. Germline V gives CDR1 MDHEN, CDR2 SYDVKM. This CDR3 is built from 13 residues. Between the trimmed V and J ends, which lost 6 bases and 6 bases, there was a span of 12 bases. The CDR3 DNA sequence: TGTGCCAGCAGACCTCGTAACAGAAACATTCAGTACTTC. Its translation: CASRPRNRNIQYF.

This rearrangement joins TRBV29-1 to TRBJ2-3; D may be TRBD2 (5 bases). This CDR3 has 14 amino acids. Germline-derived CDR1 and CDR2 are SQVTM and ANQGSEA. The V end was cut by 4 bases, the J end by 2 bases, with 13 bases between. The CDR3 region has the DNA TGCAGCGTTGCCGGACTCGAATTCACAGATACGCAGTATTTT. This codes for CSVAGLEFTDTQYF.